Below are 24 T cell receptor beta chains sequenced from a single sample in a study of blood T cell repertoires in COVID-19. Sequencing used immunoSEQ multiplex PCR; TCRdb keeps in-frame clones, though not all of them. The data hold 150,000 or so clones, with 75% to 90% observed a single time. The sequenced sample consisted of peripheral blood. All receptors derive from a woman aged 55-69 years with COVID-19, enrolled during active disease.

This clone was seen just once. The rearrangement joins TRBV7-2 to TRBJ2-5; tentative D call: TRBD2 (6 bases). The germline gives CDR1 SGHTA, CDR2 FQGNSA. V lost 1 base to trimming and J lost 5 bases, with 23 bases between them. CDR3 length equals 18 residues. DNA for the CDR3: TGTGCCAGCAGCTTAGATTTAGGGCCGGCGGCGGAGGGGGAGACCCAGTACTTC. Its protein is CASSLDLGPAAEGETQYF. Together with reference TRBV7-2 and TRBJ2-5, the CDR3 gives the full variable domain: GAGVSQSPSNKVTEKGKDVELRCDPISGHTALYWYRQSLGQGLEFLIYFQGNSAPDKSGLPSDRFSAERTGGSVSTLTIQRTQQEDSAVYLCASSLDLGPAAEGETQYFGPGTRLLVL.

The J gene is TRBJ2-7, the V gene TRBV6-5; 7 bases agree with TRBD1. The trim removed 2 bases at V and 0 bases at J, leaving 7 bases unmatched. Germline CDR1 reads MNHEY; CDR2 reads SVGAGI. The CDR3 totals 16 residues. Here the CDR3 DNA reads TGTGCCAGCAGTTACCCGCAGGGACAGAGCTCCTACGAGCAGTACTTC. It is translated as CASSYPQGQSSYEQYF.

This clone turned up a few times. The chain carries TRBV15 and TRBJ1-6; 7 nucleotides line up with TRBD1. Germline values: CDR1 LNHNV, CDR2 YYDKDF (reference sequence). Trimming cost V 5 bases and J 7 bases; bases outside gene matches: 8. CDR3 length equals 15 residues. In DNA form, the CDR3 reads TGTGCCACCAGCGGGCAGGGGGGTGAAAATTCACCCCTCCACTTT. As protein: CATSGQGGENSPLHF.

The chain links TRBV18 to TRBJ2-1; D is possibly TRBD1 (7 bases). V lost 5 bases, J lost 3 bases, and 11 bases lay in between. This CDR3 spans 14 amino acids. CDR1 and CDR2 from the germline V gene are KGHSH and LQKENI. The CDR3 spells CASSTRDSYNEQFF. The CDR3, as DNA: TGTGCCAGCTCAACGCGGGACAGCTACAATGAGCAGTTCTTC.

V and J are TRBV3-1 (or the pseudogene TRBV3-2) and TRBJ1-2; 7 positions agree with TRBD1. Germline V gives CDR1 LGHDT, CDR2 YNNKEL (reference sequence). The ends lost 0 bases at V and 6 bases at J; junction bases unmatched: 4. This CDR3 has 14 residues. The CDR3, as DNA: TGTGCCAGCAGCCAAGATCTGACAGGGAATGGCTACACCTTC. Encoded protein: CASSQDLTGNGYTF.

This chain joins TRBV6-5 and TRBJ2-1, with TRBD1 identical over 8 bases. The ends lost 5 bases at V and 4 bases at J; junction bases unmatched: 7. This CDR3 has 15 amino acids. Looked up from germline, CDR1 is MNHEY and CDR2 is SVGAGI. CDR3 residues: CASSPRGLGYNEQFF. CDR3 nucleotides: TGTGCCAGCAGTCCCAGGGGGCTTGGTTACAATGAGCAGTTCTTC.

The gene calls are TRBV28 and TRBJ2-1; no definite D call. Per germline, CDR1 MDHEN and CDR2 SYDVKM. The CDR3 length is 13 residues. V lost 6 bases to trimming and J lost 8 bases, with 14 bases between them. The CDR3 here is CASSSPLSDEQFF. The DNA for the CDR3 is TGTGCCAGCAGCTCCCCCCTGTCGGATGAGCAGTTCTTC.

This rearrangement joins TRBV27 to TRBJ2-2; D gene ambiguous. There are 12 residues in the CDR3. The V gene's germline CDR1 is MNHEY and CDR2 SMNVEV (reference sequence). V shed 6 bases and J shed 1 base, with 3 bases lying between them. The CDR3 nucleotides read TGTGCCAGCAGCCTGAACACCGGGGAGCTGTTTTTT. Protein: CASSLNTGELFF.

CDR3 region: CASSTGQVKNTGELFF. CDR3 coding DNA: TGTGCCAGCAGCACGGGACAGGTTAAGAACACCGGGGAGCTGTTTTTT. The chain carries TRBV7-2 and TRBJ2-2; 8 nucleotides match TRBD1. Germline V lookup: CDR1 SGHTA, CDR2 FQGNSA. The CDR3 covers 16 residues. The junction had 6 bases not matched to a gene; V was cut back by 5 bases and J by 1 base.

The chain combines TRBV6-5 with TRBJ1-2, with TRBD1 matching over 8 bases. The junction had 6 bases not matched to a gene; V was cut back by 4 bases and J by 5 bases. Germline V gene sequence: CDR1 MNHEY, CDR2 SVGAGI. The CDR3 is made up of 14 amino acids. The CDR3: CASSSRGQGYGYTF. In DNA, the CDR3 is TGTGCCAGCAGTTCCCGTGGACAGGGATATGGCTACACCTTC.

Only a few counts were recorded for this clone. The chain joins TRBV5-4 to TRBJ2-1; 11 positions agree with TRBD1. CDR1 SGHNT and CDR2 YYREEE come from the germline V gene (reference sequence). V lost 4 bases to trimming and J lost 4 bases; unmatched junction nucleotides: 4. The CDR3 sequence is 15 residues long. The CDR3 nucleotides are TGTGCCAGCAGCACTGGGACAGGGGGATACAATGAGCAGTTCTTC. Its translation is CASSTGTGGYNEQFF.

The rearrangement links TRBV9 to TRBJ2-7, with 7 bases aligning to TRBD2. Germline V lookup: CDR1 SGDLS, CDR2 YYNGEE. There are 15 residues in the CDR3. Trimming took 4 bases from V and 3 from J; bases not matched to a gene: 10. The CDR3 reads CASSPRGAGSYEQYF. CDR3 coding DNA: TGTGCCAGCAGCCCTAGAGGAGCGGGAAGCTACGAGCAGTACTTC.

The rearrangement joins TRBV5-1 to TRBJ1-1; TRBD1 matches 8 bases. J gave up 2 bases and V 0 bases, and 3 bases lay outside the gene matches. CDR3 length: 15 amino acids. Germline CDR1 SGHRS, CDR2 YFSETQ. This CDR3 is CASSLVQGANTEAFF. CDR3 sequence (DNA): TGCGCCAGCAGCTTGGTTCAGGGGGCAAACACTGAAGCTTTCTTT.

The CDR3 loop is CASSKETGEPGYTF. CDR3 DNA: TGTGCCAGCAGTAAGGAGACAGGGGAACCTGGCTACACCTTC. The V gene is TRBV25-1, the J gene TRBJ1-2, with TRBD1 matching 8 bases. Germline-derived CDR1 and CDR2 are MGHDK and SYGVNS. V shed 5 bases, J shed 7 bases, and the junction held 9 bases outside the gene matches. The CDR3 runs 14 residues.

The V call is TRBV5-5, the J call TRBJ2-5; no firm D call. The V end was cut by 1 base, the J end by 4 bases, with 11 bases between. The CDR3 has 14 amino acids. Germline CDR1 is SGHKS and CDR2 is YYEKEE (reference sequence). The CDR3 sequence is CASSLWSSIETQYF. CDR3 nucleotide sequence: TGTGCCAGCAGCTTGTGGAGTAGCATAGAGACCCAGTACTTC.

This clone turned up a few times. This chain links TRBV5-4 with TRBJ1-2, with TRBD1 matching over 11 bases. Per germline, CDR1 SGHNT and CDR2 YYREEE (reference sequence). The CDR3 is 14 amino acids. The V gene end was trimmed by 2 bases and the J gene end by 6 bases; junction bases not matched to a gene: 3. CDR3: CASSFKGQGDGYTF. The DNA of the CDR3 is TGTGCCAGCAGCTTTAAGGGACAGGGGGATGGCTACACCTTC.

This clone was detected once. The V call is TRBV3-1 (or the pseudogene TRBV3-2), the J call TRBJ2-3; 12 positions match TRBD2. This CDR3 spans 17 amino acids. V gave up 3 bases and J gave up 0 bases; unmatched junction bases: 4. CDR1 and CDR2 from the germline V gene are LGHDT and YNNKEL (reference sequence). The CDR3 loop is CASSQTGLAGSTDTQYF. As DNA, the CDR3 is TGTGCCAGCAGCCAGACCGGACTAGCGGGGAGCACAGATACGCAGTATTTT.

The V and J genes are TRBV6-1 and TRBJ2-2, with 8 bases matching TRBD2. The CDR3 length is 14 residues. The ends lost 7 bases at V and 6 bases at J; junction bases unmatched: 7. CDR1 and CDR2 (germline): MNHNS, SASEGT. CDR3 protein: CASTLLGRAGELFF. DNA for the CDR3: TGTGCCAGCACCCTCCTCGGGAGGGCCGGGGAGCTGTTTTTT.

The genes are TRBV18 and TRBJ1-2, with 8 bases that match TRBD1. The CDR3 covers 14 residues. J lost 12 bases, V lost 0 bases, and 9 bases had no gene match. Per the germline V gene, CDR1 is KGHSH and CDR2 is LQKENI. The CDR3: CASSPPSTGGAHTF. The DNA of the CDR3 is TGTGCCAGCTCACCACCATCAACAGGGGGGGCGCACACCTTC.

The gene calls are TRBV12-3 or TRBV12-4 and TRBJ2-5; D ambiguous. The V end was cut by 2 bases, the J end by 5 bases, with 6 bases between. The CDR3 loop spans 12 amino acids. The CDR3 region has the DNA TGTGCCAGCAGTTTAAGAGTGGAGACCCAGTACTTC. Protein sequence: CASSLRVETQYF.

The chain is built from TRBV19 and TRBJ2-1; possibly TRBD2 for D (5 bases). V lost 6 bases, J lost 8 bases, and 20 bases lay in between. The CDR3 extends over 15 amino acids. Germline V CDR1 and CDR2: LNHDA, SQIVND (reference sequence). CDR3 nucleotides: TGTGCCAGTAGGGCCACTAGAGGCGGGCAGTATGAGCAGTTCTTC. This sequence encodes CASRATRGGQYEQFF. The whole variable domain, filled in from reference TRBV19 and TRBJ2-1, reads DGGITQSPKYLFRKEGQNVTLSCEQNLNHDAMYWYRQDPGQGLRLIYYSQIVNDFQKGDIAEGYSVSREKKESFPLTVTSAQKNPTAFYLCASRATRGGQYEQFFGPGTRLTVL.

V is TRBV3-1 (or the pseudogene TRBV3-2) and J is TRBJ2-2; 8 nucleotides align to TRBD2. Germline V CDR1 and CDR2: LGHDT, YNNKEL (reference sequence). There are 15 residues in the CDR3. The V segment lost 7 bases and the J segment 2 bases; nucleotides outside the gene matches: 6. Here the CDR3 DNA reads TGTGCCAGCACGCGGGGGGTACAAAACACCGGGGAGCTGTTTTTT. Translating it yields CASTRGVQNTGELFF.

This clone was recorded a few times. V is TRBV9 and J is TRBJ1-4; D is possibly TRBD1 (5 bases). Germline V gene sequence: CDR1 SGDLS, CDR2 YYNGEE. The CDR3 runs 16 residues. V was shortened by 4 bases and J by 3 bases, with 16 bases between the two germline ends. Here the CDR3 DNA reads TGTGCCAGCAGCTTCGGGGGGACGGAAGCTAATGAAAAACTGTTTTTT. Translating gives CASSFGGTEANEKLFF. The full variable domain, its missing parts supplied by reference TRBV9 and TRBJ1-4, is DSGVTQTPKHLITATGQRVTLRCSPRSGDLSVYWYQQSLDQGLQFLIQYYNGEERAKGNILERFSAQQFPDLHSELNLSSLELGDSALYFCASSFGGTEANEKLFFGSGTQLSVL.

The chain recombines TRBV19 with TRBJ1-2; 7 bases align to TRBD1. This CDR3 has 15 amino acids. Trimming removed 3 bases from V and 3 bases from J; junction bases left unmatched: 7. Germline loops: CDR1 LNHDA, CDR2 SQIVND (reference sequence). The CDR3 bases are TGTGCCAGTAGTATGCTGACAGGGTACGACTATGGCTACACCTTC. It specifies CASSMLTGYDYGYTF.